This T cell receptor (beta chain) was obtained from a study of blood T cell repertoires in COVID-19. Overall study context: Some COVID-19 samples were acute and others convalescent; all came from the United States, Italy and Spain.

The V end was cut by 5 bases, the J end by 7 bases, with 9 bases between. The CDR3 runs 12 residues. CDR1 and CDR2 (germline): SGHAT, FQDESV (reference sequence). Original processing notes: The authors estimated nucleated cell counts from reference gene primer amplification. Sequenced by immunoSEQ multiplex PCR; TCRdb stores in-frame clones only, minus some. The V and J calls and the clone size are those of that table, but D and trimming were determined from the DNA. The sample lists some 140,000 clones, less than 80% occurring once. The TCR was taken from a man aged 60-69 years with acute or convalescent COVID-19. Sequencing was performed on peripheral blood. The J gene is TRBJ2-1, the V gene TRBV11-1; D is unclear. CDR3 in DNA: TGTGCCAGCAGCCGTGAACGGAATGAGCAGTTCTTC. Translating gives CASSRERNEQFF.